The clone carrying this TCR beta chain was detected only once. The sample belongs to a study of blood T cell repertoires in COVID-19. In the original processing: Reference gene primer amplification yielded estimated nucleated cell counts. The assay was immunoSEQ multiplex PCR, and TCRdb's table has in-frame clones only and misses some. Clone size and V and J calls were adopted from that table, with D and trimming inferred from the DNA. The sample shows 65,000 to 95,000 clones, roughly 87% of them seen only once. Trimming shortened V by 0 bases and J by 6 bases, and 6 bases separated the two germline ends. The CDR3 has 11 residues. The V gene's germline CDR1 is DFQATT and CDR2 SNEGSKA (reference sequence).

The TCR comes from a man between 25 and 39 years old with acute or convalescent COVID-19. The sequencing sample was made of peripheral blood. The chain carries TRBV20-1 and TRBJ2-7; D unresolved. The CDR3 DNA reads as TGCAGTGCTAGAGATAGGAGCGAGCAGTACTTC. This codes for CSARDRSEQYF.